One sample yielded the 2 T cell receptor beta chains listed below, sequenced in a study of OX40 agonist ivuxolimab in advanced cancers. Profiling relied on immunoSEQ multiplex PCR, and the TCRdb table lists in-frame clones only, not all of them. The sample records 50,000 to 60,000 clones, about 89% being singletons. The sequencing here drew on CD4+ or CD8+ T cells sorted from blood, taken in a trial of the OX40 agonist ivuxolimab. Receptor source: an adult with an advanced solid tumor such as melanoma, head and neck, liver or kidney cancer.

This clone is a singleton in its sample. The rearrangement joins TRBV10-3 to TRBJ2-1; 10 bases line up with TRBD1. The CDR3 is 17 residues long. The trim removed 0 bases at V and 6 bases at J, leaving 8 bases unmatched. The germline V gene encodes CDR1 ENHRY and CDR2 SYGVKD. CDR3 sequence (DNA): TGTGCCATCAGTGAGTCCGCGGCGACAGGGGGCATCAATGAGCAGTTCTTC. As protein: CAISESAATGGINEQFF.

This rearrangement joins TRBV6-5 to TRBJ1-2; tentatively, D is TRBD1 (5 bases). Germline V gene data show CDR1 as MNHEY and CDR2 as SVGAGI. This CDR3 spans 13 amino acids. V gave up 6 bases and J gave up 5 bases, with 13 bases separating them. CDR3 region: CASSLGHSYGYTF. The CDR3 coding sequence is TGTGCCAGCAGCCTCGGACACTCATATGGCTACACCTTC.